This T cell receptor (beta chain) appears in the sequencing data of a study of immune heterogeneity within non-small cell lung tumors. Amplifying TCR beta CDR3 involved multiplex PCR carried out with 32 V and 13 J primers. Each CDR3 protein gets one entry after TCRdb re-called the multiplex PCR reads with MiXCR. Here the sample spans more than 1,000 distinct CDR3 sequences, around half being singletons. As to this clonotype: Antigen unknown.

Study-level findings and limits: Local tumor mutational burden correlated moderately but significantly with local T-cell clonality (R roughly 0.31).

V lost 2 bases and J lost 6; bases outside the gene matches: 7. The length of the CDR3 is 17 residues. CDR1 is SGHRS and CDR2 is YFSETQ in the germline V gene. Genomic DNA extracted from bulk tumor tissue served as template. A total of about 550 ng was used per sample. Several biopsies per primary tumor were taken during surgery, spaced as far apart as possible. Surgery that was curative in intent was performed on patients with untreated, newly diagnosed non-small cell lung cancer. This TCR was sampled from a man in his 60s with non-small cell lung cancer. Input material: lung tumor tissue. The chain links TRBV5-1 to TRBJ2-1; 14 nucleotides match TRBD2. CDR3 nucleotide sequence: TGCGCCAGCAGCTTAGGTGGGACTAGCGGGAGCCTCAATGAGCAGTTCTTC. It specifies CASSLGGTSGSLNEQFF.